This T cell receptor (beta chain) was documented in a study of radiotherapy plus CTLA-4 blockade in lung cancer. Study-level background: Among all patients, 18% showed objective responses, while approximately 30% had disease control.

Germline assignment: CDR1 KGHSH and CDR2 LQKENI. V trimming: 3 bases; J trimming: 1 base; junction bases outside the gene matches: 12. This CDR3 comprises 18 residues. The protocol was immunoSEQ multiplex PCR, while the TCRdb copy is restricted to in-frame clones and leaves out a portion. Altogether some 70,000 clones are present, about 85% being singletons, with the ten largest covering about 4%. Findings and caveats of the study: Blood TCR clones of tumor origin expanded after radiotherapy plus ipilimumab. Increased serum interferon-beta after radiation also reportedly predicted response strongly.

Comment on this clone: Its antigen is not identified.

The sequencing here drew on peripheral blood, taken from a patient treated with radiotherapy plus ipilimumab. The V call is TRBV18, the J call TRBJ2-1; TRBD2 agrees at 7 bases. The clonotype comes from a human donor with non-small cell lung cancer who had a partial response to radiotherapy plus ipilimumab. CDR3 sequence: CASSPPRTSPESYNEQFF. DNA for the CDR3: TGTGCCAGCTCACCTCCTAGGACTAGTCCTGAGTCCTACAATGAGCAGTTCTTC.